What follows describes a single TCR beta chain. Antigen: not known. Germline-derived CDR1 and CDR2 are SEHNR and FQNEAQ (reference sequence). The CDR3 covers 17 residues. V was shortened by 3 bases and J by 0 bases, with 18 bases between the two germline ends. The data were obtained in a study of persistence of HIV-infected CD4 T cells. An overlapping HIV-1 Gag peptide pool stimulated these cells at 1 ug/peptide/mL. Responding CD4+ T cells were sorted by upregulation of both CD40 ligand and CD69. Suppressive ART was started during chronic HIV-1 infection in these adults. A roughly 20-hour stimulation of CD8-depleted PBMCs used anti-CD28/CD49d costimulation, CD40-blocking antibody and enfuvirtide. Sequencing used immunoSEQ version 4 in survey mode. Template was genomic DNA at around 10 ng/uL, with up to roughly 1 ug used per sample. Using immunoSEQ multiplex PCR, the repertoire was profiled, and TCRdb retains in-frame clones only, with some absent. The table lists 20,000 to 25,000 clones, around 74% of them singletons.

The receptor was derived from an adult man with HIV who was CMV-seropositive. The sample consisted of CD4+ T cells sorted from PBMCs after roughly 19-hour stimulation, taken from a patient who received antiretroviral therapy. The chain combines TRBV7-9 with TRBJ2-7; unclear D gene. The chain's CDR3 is CASSFADSTLSSYEQYF. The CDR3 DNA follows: TGTGCCAGCAGCTTTGCTGACTCAACATTGAGCTCCTACGAGCAGTACTTC.